This T cell receptor (beta chain) appears in the sequencing data of a study of blood T cell repertoires in COVID-19. Study context: Both acute and convalescent COVID-19 samples were obtained from the United States, Italy and Spain. PBMCs, B-cell-depleted T cells, or T cells were the source of the cDNA or gDNA that made up the material.

This clone appeared a single time. Per the authors' pipeline: For nucleated cells, counts were estimated from reference gene primer amplification. Method: immunoSEQ multiplex PCR; TCRdb's copy keeps in-frame clones and lacks some. V, J and clone size are those of that table, while D and trimming were read from the DNA. Of around 190,000 clones in the sample, 88% were seen once. One Seattle source followed patients from active infection through their disease course. Sequencing was performed on peripheral blood. This TCR was recovered from a man over 45 with COVID-19, enrolled during active disease.

The CDR3 loop is CASTRSPEQFF. CDR3 bases: TGTGCCAGCACCCGGTCCCCGGAGCAGTTCTTC. The chain couples TRBV2 to TRBJ2-1, with D unresolved. This CDR3 has 11 residues. The germline gives CDR1 SNHLY, CDR2 FYNNEI. V lost 7 bases to trimming and J lost 10 bases, with 11 bases between them. Full variable domain (rest looked up from reference TRBV2 and TRBJ2-1): EPEVTQTPSHQVTQMGQEVILRCVPISNHLYFYWYRQILGQKVEFLVSFYNNEISEKSEIFDDQFSVERPDGSNFTLKIRSTKLEDSAMYFCASTRSPEQFFGPGTRLTVL.